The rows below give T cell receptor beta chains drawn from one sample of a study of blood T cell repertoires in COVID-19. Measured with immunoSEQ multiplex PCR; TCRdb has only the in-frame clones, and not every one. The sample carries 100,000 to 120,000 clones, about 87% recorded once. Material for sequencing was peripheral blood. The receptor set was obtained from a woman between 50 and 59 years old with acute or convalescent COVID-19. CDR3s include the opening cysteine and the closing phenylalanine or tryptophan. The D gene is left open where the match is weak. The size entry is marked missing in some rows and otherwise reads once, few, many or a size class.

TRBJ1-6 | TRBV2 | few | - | TGTGCCAGCAGTGACTATCAGGGTAATTCACCCCTCCACTTT | CASSDYQGNSPLHF
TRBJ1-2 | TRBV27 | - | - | TGTGCCAGCAGCCACAGAGGGGGCTACACCTTC | CASSHRGGYTF
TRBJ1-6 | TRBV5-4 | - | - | TGTGCCAGCAGCTTGGCTTCGGGTTCACCCCTCCACTTT | CASSLASGSPLHF
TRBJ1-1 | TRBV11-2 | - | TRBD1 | TGTGCCAGCAGCTTACGGACAGGGGGAGTGAACACTGAAGCTTTCTTT | CASSLRTGGVNTEAFF
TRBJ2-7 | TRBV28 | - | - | TGTGCCAGCAGCTTAACTACCTACGAGCAGTACTTC | CASSLTTYEQYF
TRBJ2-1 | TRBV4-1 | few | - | TGCGCCAGCAGCCAAACGAGCGGTAATGAGCGTCGGGGTGAGCAGTTCTTC | CASSQTSGNERRGEQFF
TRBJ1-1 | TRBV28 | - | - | TGTGCCAGCAGTTTACATCCGGGAGGCACTGAAGCTTTCTTT | CASSLHPGGTEAFF
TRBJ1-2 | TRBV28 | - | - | TGTGCCAGCAGTTTCCGCGGGGCGTATGGCTACACCTTC | CASSFRGAYGYTF
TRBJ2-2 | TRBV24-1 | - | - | TGTGCCACCAGTGATTTGCCACAGGGACACGGGGAGCTGTTTTTT | CATSDLPQGHGELFF
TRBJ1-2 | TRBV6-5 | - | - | TGTGCCAGCAGTTACGCAGGGATTACAGATGGCTACACCTTC | CASSYAGITDGYTF
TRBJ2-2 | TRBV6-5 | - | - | TGTGCCAGCAGCCCCACCCACAGGGATACCGGGGAGCTGTTTTTT | CASSPTHRDTGELFF
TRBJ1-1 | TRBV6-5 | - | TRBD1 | TGTGCCAGCAGTCGGACAGGGAGCTTTGAAGCTTTCTTT | CASSRTGSFEAFF
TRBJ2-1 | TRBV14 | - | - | TGTGCCAGCAGCCAACAGGTATACAATGAGCAGTTCTTC | CASSQQVYNEQFF
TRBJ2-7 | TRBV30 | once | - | TGTGCCTGGAGTGTCGGGGTCGAGCAGTACTTC | CAWSVGVEQYF
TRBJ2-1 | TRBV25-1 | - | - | TGTGCCAGCAAGAGAACGACGACAACGGGATGGAGTGAGCAGTTCTTC | CASKRTTTTGWSEQFF
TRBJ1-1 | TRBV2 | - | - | TGTGCCAGCAGAGTCACACAGGGTGGAGCTTTCTTT | CASRVTQGGAFF
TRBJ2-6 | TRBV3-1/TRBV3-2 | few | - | TGTGCCAGCAGCCAAGATCTCGGCTTCGGGAGGGCCAACGTCCTGACTTTC | CASSQDLGFGRANVLTF
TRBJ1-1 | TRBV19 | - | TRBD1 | TGTGCCAGTACCTTGGGGACAGGGGAAACTGAAGCTTTCTTT | CASTLGTGETEAFF
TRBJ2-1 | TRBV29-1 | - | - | TGCAGCGTTGTGCTGGGCGATGAGCAGTTCTTC | CSVVLGDEQFF
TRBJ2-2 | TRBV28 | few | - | TGTGCCAGCAGTTACAGTTCGACCTTTAAGCTGTTTTTT | CASSYSSTFKLFF
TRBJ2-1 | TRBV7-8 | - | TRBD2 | TGTGCCAGCAGCTTAGTGCCTAGCGGGATGGGGTACAATGAGCAGTTCTTC | CASSLVPSGMGYNEQFF
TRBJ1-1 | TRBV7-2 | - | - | TGTGCCAGCAGCTTACGGGGGGCGAAGGGGGCTTTCTTT | CASSLRGAKGAFF
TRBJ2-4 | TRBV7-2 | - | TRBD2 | TGTGCCAGCAGCTCCCGCGGGACTAGCGGGAGGTTCTCGGAAAACATTCAGTACTTC | CASSSRGTSGRFSENIQYF
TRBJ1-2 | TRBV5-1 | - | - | TGCGCCAGCAGCTTGTTTAGGACAGACAGTTATGGCTACACCTTC | CASSLFRTDSYGYTF
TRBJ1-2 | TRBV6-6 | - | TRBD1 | TGTGCCAGCAGTAAGAGACAGGGGAGGTACTATGGCTACACCTTC | CASSKRQGRYYGYTF
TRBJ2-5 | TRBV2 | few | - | TGTGCCAGCAGTGAAGCTTACAGGGTCGAAGAGACCCAGTACTTC | CASSEAYRVEETQYF
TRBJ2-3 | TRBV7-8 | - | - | TGTGCCAGCAGCCCTCTCCGGGTCACAGATACGCAGTATTTT | CASSPLRVTDTQYF
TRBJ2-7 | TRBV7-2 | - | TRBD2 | TGTGCCAGCACCCGGGGGGTGGCCTACGGGCAGTACTTC | CASTRGVAYGQYF
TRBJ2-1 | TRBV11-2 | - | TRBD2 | TGTGCCAGCAGCCGCGGACTAGCGGGTTACAATGAGCAGTTCTTC | CASSRGLAGYNEQFF
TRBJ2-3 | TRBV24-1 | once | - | TGTGCCACCAGTGAAGCCGGACAGCCCACAGATACGCAGTATTTT | CATSEAGQPTDTQYF
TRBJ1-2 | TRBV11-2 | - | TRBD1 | TGTGCCAGCAGCTCGACGGGGACAGATGGCTACACCTTC | CASSSTGTDGYTF
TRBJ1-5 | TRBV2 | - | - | TGTGCCAGCAGTGAATACATCAGGGATTTCTTCGTAGATCAGCCCCAGCATTTT | CASSEYIRDFFVDQPQHF
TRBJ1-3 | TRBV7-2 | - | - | TGTGCCAGCAGCTTGGGGGGAGTGGCTGGAAACACCATATATTTT | CASSLGGVAGNTIYF
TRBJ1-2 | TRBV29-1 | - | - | TGCAGCGTTTATACAGGGAATGGCTACACCTTC | CSVYTGNGYTF
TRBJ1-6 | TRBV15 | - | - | TGTGCCACCAGCAGACGACAGCCTAATTCACCCCTCCACTTT | CATSRRQPNSPLHF
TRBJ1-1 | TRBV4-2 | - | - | TGTGCCAGCAGCCAAGAGGAGTCGAACACTGAAGCTTTCTTT | CASSQEESNTEAFF
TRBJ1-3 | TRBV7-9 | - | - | TGTGCCAGCAGCTTTTTAGGAAACACCATATATTTT | CASSFLGNTIYF
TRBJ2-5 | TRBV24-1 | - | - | TGTGCCACCAGTGATCCCGGGTCACCGCAAGAGACCCAGTACTTC | CATSDPGSPQETQYF
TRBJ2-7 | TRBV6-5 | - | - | TGTGCCAGCAGTTTTGACAGAGAATACGAGCAGTACTTC | CASSFDREYEQYF
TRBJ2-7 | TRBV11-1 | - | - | TGTGCCAGCAGCTTGGGCAGCACCTACGAGCAGTACTTC | CASSLGSTYEQYF
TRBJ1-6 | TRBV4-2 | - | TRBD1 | TGTGCCAGCAGCCAAGGGGACAGGGATAATTCACCCCTCCACTTT | CASSQGDRDNSPLHF
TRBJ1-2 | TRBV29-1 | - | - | TGCAGCGTTGTTTCGGGGGACTATGGCTACACCTTC | CSVVSGDYGYTF
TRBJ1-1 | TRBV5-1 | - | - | TGCGCCAGCAGCTGGGGTGGGGGCCCAGAGACTGAAGCTTTCTTT | CASSWGGGPETEAFF
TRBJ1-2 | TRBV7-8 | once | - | TGTGCCAGCACAGAGACAGTTAACTATGGCTACACCTTC | CASTETVNYGYTF
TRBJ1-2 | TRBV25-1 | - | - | TGTGCCAGCTCAACATGGAGAGGCTACACCTTC | CASSTWRGYTF
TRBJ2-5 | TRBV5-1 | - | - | TGCGCCAGCAGCCTACAGGGTGGCCAAGAGACCCAGTACTTC | CASSLQGGQETQYF
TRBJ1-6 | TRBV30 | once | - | TGTGCCGGGGAACAGATTAATTCACCCCTCCACTTT | CAGEQINSPLHF
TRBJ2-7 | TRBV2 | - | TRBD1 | TGTGCCAGCAACAGGGGATTCGACGAGCAGTACTTC | CASNRGFDEQYF
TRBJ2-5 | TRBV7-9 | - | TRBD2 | TGTGCCAGCAGCTCCAAGACTAGCGGCCGTACGGGTGAGACCCAGTACTTC | CASSSKTSGRTGETQYF
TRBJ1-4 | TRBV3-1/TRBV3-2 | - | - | TGTGCCAGCAGCCCAGGTTTGACTAATGAAAAACTGTTTTTT | CASSPGLTNEKLFF
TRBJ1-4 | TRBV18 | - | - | TGTGCCAGCTCACCACAGGGGAATGAAAAACTGTTTTTT | CASSPQGNEKLFF
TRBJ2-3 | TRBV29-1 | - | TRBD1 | TGCAGCGTTGAGGGGACAGGGAGGATAGATACGCAGTATTTT | CSVEGTGRIDTQYF
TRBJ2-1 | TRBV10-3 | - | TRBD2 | TGTGCCATCAGTGAGGTAGCGGGGGCCGACAATGAGCAGTTCTTC | CAISEVAGADNEQFF